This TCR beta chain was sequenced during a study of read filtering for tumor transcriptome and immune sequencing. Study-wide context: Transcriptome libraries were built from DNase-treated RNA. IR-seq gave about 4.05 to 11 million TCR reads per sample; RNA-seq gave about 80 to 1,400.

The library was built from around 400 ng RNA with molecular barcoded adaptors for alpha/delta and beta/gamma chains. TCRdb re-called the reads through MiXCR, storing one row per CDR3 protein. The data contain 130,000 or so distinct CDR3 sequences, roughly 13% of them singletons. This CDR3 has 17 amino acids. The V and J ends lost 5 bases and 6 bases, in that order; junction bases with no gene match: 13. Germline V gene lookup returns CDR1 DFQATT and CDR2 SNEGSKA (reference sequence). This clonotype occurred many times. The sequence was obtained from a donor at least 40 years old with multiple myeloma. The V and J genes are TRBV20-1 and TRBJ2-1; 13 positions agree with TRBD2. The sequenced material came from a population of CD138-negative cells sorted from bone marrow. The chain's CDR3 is CSAPGGLAGWSLNEQFF. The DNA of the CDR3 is TGCAGTGCTCCTGGGGGACTAGCGGGGTGGTCTCTCAATGAGCAGTTCTTC.